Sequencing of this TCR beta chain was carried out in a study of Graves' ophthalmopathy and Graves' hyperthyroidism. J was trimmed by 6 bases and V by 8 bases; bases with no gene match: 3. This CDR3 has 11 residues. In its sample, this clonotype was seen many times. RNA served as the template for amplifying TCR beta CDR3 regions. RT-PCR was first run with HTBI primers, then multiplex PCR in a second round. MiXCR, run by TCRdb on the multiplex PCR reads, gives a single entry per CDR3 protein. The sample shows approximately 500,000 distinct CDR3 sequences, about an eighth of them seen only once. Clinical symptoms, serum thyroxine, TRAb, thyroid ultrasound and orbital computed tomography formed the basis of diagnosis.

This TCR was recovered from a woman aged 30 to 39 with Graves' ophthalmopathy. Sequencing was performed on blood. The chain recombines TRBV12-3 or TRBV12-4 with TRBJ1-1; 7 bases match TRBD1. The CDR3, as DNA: TGTGCCAGCTACAGGGGCCCTGAAGCTTTCTTT. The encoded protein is CASYRGPEAFF.